These 23 T cell receptor beta chains came from one sample sequenced in a study of blood T cell repertoires in COVID-19. Sequenced by immunoSEQ multiplex PCR; TCRdb stores in-frame clones only, minus some. The data contain hundreds of thousands of clones, roughly 91% of them singletons. Material: PBMCs or T cells enriched from blood (not recorded which). The receptors shown here come from a woman aged 55-69 years in a cohort exposed to, infected with or recovered from COVID-19 (not recorded which).

The V gene is TRBV7-2, the J gene TRBJ1-5; D is ambiguous. Germline V CDR1 and CDR2: SGHTA, FQGNSA. Trimming removed 1 base at V and 4 bases at J, with 11 bases between. The CDR3 sequence is 15 residues long. The CDR3 bases are TGTGCCAGCAGCTTAGTGGCAGGTCCTAATCAGCCCCAGCATTTT. It translates to CASSLVAGPNQPQHF. Looking up the rest from reference TRBV7-2 and TRBJ1-5 gives the full variable domain: GAGVSQSPSNKVTEKGKDVELRCDPISGHTALYWYRQSLGQGLEFLIYFQGNSAPDKSGLPSDRFSAERTGGSVSTLTIQRTQQEDSAVYLCASSLVAGPNQPQHFGDGTRLSIL.

The V and J genes are TRBV30 and TRBJ1-3, with D perhaps TRBD1 (6 bases). Trimming removed 5 bases from V and 4 bases from J, with 18 bases in between. The CDR3 is 15 amino acids. CDR1 is GTSNPN, CDR2 SVGIG, per germline (reference sequence). DNA for the CDR3: TGTGCCTGGGAGAACAGGGAACAAGCAGGAAACACCATATATTTT. Translated, it gives CAWENREQAGNTIYF.

The rearrangement uses TRBV7-9 and TRBJ2-1, with D tentatively TRBD2 (6 bases). The V end was cut by 8 bases, the J end by 1 base, with 12 bases between. The CDR3 has 14 residues. Germline V gene data show CDR1 as SEHNR and CDR2 as FQNEAQ (reference sequence). The CDR3 nucleotides read TGTGCCAGCTTAAGACTAGATTCCTACAATGAGCAGTTCTTC. It translates to CASLRLDSYNEQFF. The full variable domain, rest sourced from reference TRBV7-9 and TRBJ2-1, is DTGVSQNPRHKITKRGQNVTFRCDPISEHNRLYWYRQTLGQGPEFLTYFQNEAQLEKSRLLSDRFSAERPKGSFSTLEIQRTEQGDSAMYLCASLRLDSYNEQFFGPGTRLTVL.

V and J are TRBV27 and TRBJ2-1; tentatively, D is TRBD2 (5 bases). Per germline, CDR1 MNHEY and CDR2 SMNVEV (reference sequence). V shed 4 bases and J shed 8 bases, with 18 bases lying between them. The CDR3 has 15 residues. CDR3 nucleotide sequence: TGTGCCAGCAGTTCGCCGGTTTCCGGGAACGATGAGCAGTTCTTC. Translated, it gives CASSSPVSGNDEQFF.

The chain couples TRBV12-2 to TRBJ2-1; TRBD2, the table's D call, lacks a check against the DNA. TRBV12-2 is an annotated pseudogene. This CDR3 has 14 amino acids. CDR3 in amino acids: CASRTSGRGNEQFF. The DNA for the CDR3 is TGTGCAAGTCGTACTAGCGGGAGAGGTAATGAGCAGTTCTTC.

V is TRBV7-3 and J is TRBJ2-1, with no clear D. The germline V gene encodes CDR1 SGHTA and CDR2 FQGTGA. The CDR3 is 15 residues long. Trimming took 5 bases from V and 0 from J, leaving 11 bases between them. CDR3: CASSHDSSSYNEQFF. The DNA of the CDR3 is TGTGCCAGCAGCCACGATTCGAGCTCCTACAATGAGCAGTTCTTC.

V usage is TRBV5-1 and J usage is TRBJ2-7; 7 nucleotides align to TRBD2. Germline trimming cut 4 bases from V and 2 bases from J; bases unmatched to any gene: 9. Germline V gene sequence: CDR1 SGHRS, CDR2 YFSETQ. This CDR3 has 15 residues. CDR3 region: CASSPGLVVPYEQYF. The CDR3 nucleotides are TGCGCCAGCAGCCCTGGACTAGTGGTTCCCTACGAGCAGTACTTC.

This chain uses TRBV7-9 with TRBJ1-1; 7 bases fit TRBD1. V was pared by 5 bases and J by 7 bases, with 7 bases of the junction left unmatched. The CDR3 totals 13 residues. Germline assignment: CDR1 SEHNR and CDR2 FQNEAQ (reference sequence). CDR3 sequence: CASSRGTANEAFF. The CDR3 bases are TGTGCCAGCAGCCGGGGGACAGCTAATGAAGCTTTCTTT.

The chain combines TRBV5-1 with TRBJ2-7, with D possibly matching TRBD1 (5 bases). V was trimmed by 0 bases and J by 0 bases, leaving 7 bases between them. This CDR3 is built from 14 residues. CDR1 is SGHRS and CDR2 is YFSETQ in the germline V gene. The CDR3 DNA is TGCGCCAGCAGCTTGGGGACAAACTCCTACGAGCAGTACTTC. This encodes CASSLGTNSYEQYF.

The chain employs TRBV5-4 and TRBJ1-4, with TRBD1 identical over 11 bases. The V gene end was trimmed by 4 bases and the J gene end by 7 bases; junction bases not matched to a gene: 3. In germline, CDR1 is SGHNT, CDR2 YYREEE (reference sequence). This CDR3 comprises 14 residues. Here the CDR3 DNA reads TGTGCCAGCAGCGTCGGGACAGGGGGTGAAAAACTGTTTTTT. This gives the protein CASSVGTGGEKLFF.

The chain is built from TRBV2 and TRBJ2-7; 7 bases are a match to TRBD1. Germline V lookup: CDR1 SNHLY, CDR2 FYNNEI. The CDR3 sequence is 17 residues long. V was clipped by 2 bases and J by 6 bases; unmatched bases: 16. CDR3 loop: CASSERSVRGTVGEQYF. The CDR3 DNA is TGTGCCAGCAGTGAAAGGTCTGTGCGAGGGACAGTGGGCGAGCAGTACTTC.

This chain connects TRBV12-1 to TRBJ2-3; the table's D call TRBD2 went unverified against the DNA. TRBV12-1 is a pseudogene segment. This CDR3 is 16 amino acids long. Here the CDR3 DNA reads TGTGCCAGCAGCTGCATACCGGTTCTCCGCACAGATACGCAGTATTTT. Translation gives CASSCIPVLRTDTQYF.

This clone was detected a few times. V is TRBV5-6 and J is TRBJ2-7, with TRBD2 identical over 11 bases. The CDR3 sequence is 15 residues long. V lost 7 bases, J lost 2 bases, and 8 bases stayed unmatched. The germline V gene has CDR1 SGHDT and CDR2 YYEEEE. The CDR3 here is CASRGLADPTYEQYF. The CDR3 DNA sequence: TGTGCCAGCCGGGGACTAGCGGATCCTACCTACGAGCAGTACTTC.

The chain employs TRBV27 and TRBJ2-4, with 8 bases lining up with TRBD1. V gave up 8 bases and J gave up 0 bases; unmatched junction bases: 12. The CDR3 extends over 17 amino acids. Germline V CDR1 and CDR2: MNHEY, SMNVEV (reference sequence). The CDR3 sequence: CASGIRGQGGAKNIQYF. In DNA, the CDR3 is TGTGCCAGCGGGATAAGAGGACAGGGTGGAGCCAAAAACATTCAGTACTTC.

The chain recombines TRBV6-4 with TRBJ2-3; D ambiguous. V was trimmed by 4 bases and J by 0 bases, leaving 8 bases between them. Germline values: CDR1 MRHNA, CDR2 SNTAGT. This CDR3 contains 14 residues. Here the CDR3 DNA reads TGTGCCAGCAGTGCTGGCCAAAGCACAGATACGCAGTATTTT. This gives the protein CASSAGQSTDTQYF.

V usage is TRBV5-1 and J usage is TRBJ1-2, with TRBD1 matching over 9 bases. Trimming took 0 bases from V and 7 from J; bases not matched to a gene: 10. Germline-derived CDR1 and CDR2 are SGHRS and YFSETQ. The CDR3 spans 16 residues. The CDR3 spells CASSLDGQGKRGGYTF. Here the CDR3 DNA reads TGCGCCAGCAGCTTGGACGGACAGGGGAAAAGAGGTGGCTACACCTTC.

V and J are TRBV28 and TRBJ1-1, with TRBD1 as a possible D gene (6 bases). The CDR3 covers 14 residues. Per the germline V gene, CDR1 is MDHEN and CDR2 is SYDVKM. Deletions cut 3 bases from V and 4 bases from J, with 12 bases between. The CDR3 sequence is CASSFRGAGTEAFF. For the CDR3, the DNA is TGTGCCAGCAGTTTTCGGGGGGCCGGCACTGAAGCTTTCTTT.

The genes are TRBV24-1 and TRBJ2-1; TRBD1 aligns across 8 bases. V trimming: 0 bases; J trimming: 3 bases; junction bases outside the gene matches: 3. The CDR3 length is 16 residues. In germline, CDR1 is KGHDR, CDR2 SFDVKD. The CDR3 loop is CATSDLGGTGYNEQFF. The CDR3 DNA is TGTGCCACCAGTGATTTGGGTGGGACAGGCTACAATGAGCAGTTCTTC.

The chain's CDR3 is CASSLGAGGLLVEEQYF. DNA of the CDR3: TGCGCCAGCAGCTTGGGGGCCGGGGGGCTTCTTGTTGAAGAGCAGTACTTC. The V and J genes are TRBV5-1 and TRBJ2-7, with a possible D match to TRBD2 (7 bases). The V end was cut by 0 bases, the J end by 7 bases, with 23 bases between. Germline V gene lookup returns CDR1 SGHRS and CDR2 YFSETQ. This CDR3 has 17 amino acids.

The chain joins TRBV11-3 to TRBJ2-1; 8 bases agree with TRBD2. The CDR3 spans 15 residues. Germline CDR1 and CDR2: SGHNT and YENEEA. The V gene end was trimmed by 2 bases and the J gene end by 10 bases; junction bases not matched to a gene: 10. CDR3 in amino acids: CASSLNSGVAEEQFF. DNA of the CDR3: TGTGCCAGCAGCTTAAATAGCGGGGTTGCAGAAGAGCAGTTCTTC.

The J gene is TRBJ2-1, the V gene TRBV18; 8 nucleotides agree with TRBD1. CDR3 length: 14 amino acids. Germline CDR1 reads KGHSH; CDR2 reads LQKENI. The V and J ends lost 4 bases and 3 bases, in that order; junction bases with no gene match: 2. The CDR3 here is CASSRGQGYNEQFF. The CDR3 DNA is TGTGCCAGCTCACGCGGACAGGGCTACAATGAGCAGTTCTTC.

The chain links TRBV27 to TRBJ1-5, with D perhaps matching TRBD1 (5 bases). CDR1 and CDR2 from the germline V gene are MNHEY and SMNVEV (reference sequence). CDR3 length equals 15 residues. V was trimmed by 2 bases and J by 5 bases, leaving 13 bases between them. CDR3 sequence: CASSLGTTVDQPQHF. The DNA of the CDR3 is TGTGCCAGCAGTTTAGGCACGACAGTGGATCAGCCCCAGCATTTT.

This clone occurred once. The genes are TRBV7-9 and TRBJ1-1; possibly TRBD1 for D (6 bases). Trimming removed 5 bases at V and 5 bases at J, with 15 bases between. This CDR3 spans 14 amino acids. Germline V gene lookup returns CDR1 SEHNR and CDR2 FQNEAQ (reference sequence). The CDR3 DNA reads as TGTGCCAGCAGCCTACAGGGAGTTGAGACTGAAGCTTTCTTT. It translates to CASSLQGVETEAFF.